Below are 12 T cell receptor beta chains sequenced from a single sample in a study of T cells in tuberculosis. The data were produced by immunoSEQ multiplex PCR, yet TCRdb's version contains in-frame clones alone and is incomplete. The repertoire holds more than 35,000 clones, with 90% to 95% as singletons. Sample: PBMCs. The origin of the receptors is a donor between 10 and 35 years old with latent tuberculosis or without tuberculosis infection.

The V call is TRBV7-2, the J call TRBJ1-1; no firm D call. V lost 1 base to trimming and J lost 4 bases, with 13 bases between them. The CDR3 sequence is 15 residues long. The germline gives CDR1 SGHTA, CDR2 FQGNSA. DNA of the CDR3: TGTGCCAGCAGCTTAGGATTCAGTAAAACCACTGAAGCTTTCTTT. Its protein is CASSLGFSKTTEAFF.

This clone occurred once. This chain uses TRBV5-1 with TRBJ2-1; 11 nucleotides agree with TRBD2. The germline V gene encodes CDR1 SGHRS and CDR2 YFSETQ. J lost 0 bases, V lost 4 bases, and 3 bases had no gene match. The CDR3 is 16 residues long. CDR3 loop: CASSQGLAGSYNEQFF. In DNA form, the CDR3 reads TGCGCCAGCAGCCAAGGACTAGCGGGCTCCTACAATGAGCAGTTCTTC.

The chain has TRBV5-1 and TRBJ2-2; unclear D gene. CDR1 is SGHRS and CDR2 is YFSETQ in the germline V gene. V shed 2 bases and J shed 6 bases, with 2 bases lying between them. This CDR3 has 11 residues. In DNA form, the CDR3 reads TGCGCCAGCAGCTTCGCCGGGGAGCTGTTTTTT. Translated, it gives CASSFAGELFF.

The CDR3 here is CASSEAGGLGVNQPQHF. CDR3 in DNA: TGTGCCAGCAGTGAAGCGGGGGGCCTTGGAGTAAATCAGCCCCAGCATTTT. The chain is built from TRBV25-1 and TRBJ1-5; D possibly corresponds to TRBD1 (6 bases). CDR1 and CDR2 (germline): MGHDK, SYGVNS. The CDR3 consists of 17 residues. Trimming cost V 2 bases and J 4 bases, with 18 bases left between them.

The chain combines TRBV7-9 with TRBJ2-7; D unclear. With 1 base removed from V and 2 bases from J, the gap between germline ends came to 12 bases. The length of the CDR3 is 15 residues. Germline V lookup: CDR1 SEHNR, CDR2 FQNEAQ (reference sequence). The CDR3 nucleotides are TGTGCCAGCAGCTTAGTTGCGAGTAACCCCTACGAGCAGTACTTC. Protein sequence: CASSLVASNPYEQYF.

This chain links TRBV9 with TRBJ2-3; 12 nucleotides match TRBD2. The CDR3 is 16 residues long. With V trimmed by 4 bases and J by 2 bases, 5 bases remained unmatched. Germline assignment: CDR1 SGDLS and CDR2 YYNGEE. The CDR3 loop is CASSSGLAGITDTQYF. As DNA, the CDR3 is TGTGCCAGCAGCTCAGGACTAGCGGGAATCACAGATACGCAGTATTTT.

The gene calls are TRBV7-8 and TRBJ2-7, with a possible D match to TRBD2 (6 bases). Germline V gives CDR1 SGHVS, CDR2 FQNEAQ. The CDR3 is 13 residues long. V was trimmed by 5 bases and J by 2 bases, leaving 10 bases between them. CDR3 in DNA: TGTGCCAGCAGCCCTGGACTACCCTACGAGCAGTACTTC. Translating gives CASSPGLPYEQYF.

The chain employs TRBV5-5 and TRBJ2-4; maybe TRBD2 (6 bases). The CDR3 is 17 residues long. In germline, CDR1 is SGHKS, CDR2 YYEKEE (reference sequence). Trimming removed 4 bases at V and 0 bases at J, with 17 bases between. The CDR3 region has the DNA TGTGCCAGCAGCCTCTGGTTGTGGAGGGGAGCCAAAAACATTCAGTACTTC. Protein sequence: CASSLWLWRGAKNIQYF.

The chain uses TRBV28 and TRBJ2-1; D remains ambiguous. Germline V gene sequence: CDR1 MDHEN, CDR2 SYDVKM. The V end was cut by 3 bases, the J end by 6 bases, with 6 bases between. There are 12 residues in the CDR3. In nucleotides, the CDR3 is TGTGCCAGCAGTTTTGGCTTCAATGAGCAGTTCTTC. Translation gives CASSFGFNEQFF.

The chain employs TRBV19 and TRBJ2-1; D perhaps matches TRBD1 (5 bases). CDR3 length: 14 amino acids. V was clipped by 2 bases and J by 5 bases, with 10 bases between them. Germline CDR1 and CDR2: LNHDA and SQIVND (reference sequence). The CDR3: CASSIQGPNNEQFF. CDR3 DNA sequence: TGTGCCAGTAGTATACAGGGTCCTAACAATGAGCAGTTCTTC. Full variable domain (missing parts from reference TRBV19 and TRBJ2-1): DGGITQSPKYLFRKEGQNVTLSCEQNLNHDAMYWYRQDPGQGLRLIYYSQIVNDFQKGDIAEGYSVSREKKESFPLTVTSAQKNPTAFYLCASSIQGPNNEQFFGPGTRLTVL.

The rearrangement links TRBV6-6 to TRBJ2-1; D is possibly TRBD2 (6 bases). The CDR3 loop spans 14 amino acids. The V gene's germline CDR1 is MNHNY and CDR2 SVGAGI (reference sequence). Deletions cut 4 bases from V and 10 bases from J, with 17 bases between. CDR3 in DNA: TGTGCCAGCAGTTTTGGAGGGGCCAAGGAGGAGCAGTTCTTC. This sequence encodes CASSFGGAKEEQFF.

This rearrangement joins TRBV5-8 to TRBJ1-1; 7 nucleotides align to TRBD1. CDR3 length: 17 residues. From germline, CDR1 is SGHTS and CDR2 YDEGEE. Trimming at V came to 3 bases and at J to 0 bases, leaving 11 bases not matched to a gene. This CDR3 reads CASSSLPMTGMNTEAFF. The CDR3 DNA is TGTGCCAGCAGCTCCCTCCCAATGACAGGGATGAACACTGAAGCTTTCTTT.